This TCR beta chain comes out of a study of metastatic and nonmetastatic thyroid tumors. Across the whole study: Repertoires were compared across blood and tumor or nodule tissue from malignant and benign thyroid patients.

This clone was detected many times. Via MiXCR, TCRdb re-called the PCR reads. The sample lists tens of thousands of clones; roughly a quarter were seen once. Germline-derived CDR1 and CDR2 are SEHNR and FQNEAQ (reference sequence). V lost 0 bases, J lost 6 bases, and 2 bases stayed unmatched. The CDR3 sequence is 15 residues long. All patients were untreated before thyroid surgery. The sequenced sample consisted of tumor tissue. The chain combines TRBV7-9 with TRBJ1-1, with 12 bases matching TRBD1. This sequence was found in a male donor with papillary thyroid cancer or a benign thyroid nodule (not recorded which). Some clones in this sample may be carry-over from other donors' samples. The CDR3 sequence: CASSLAGQGAPEAFF. The CDR3 DNA is TGTGCCAGCAGCTTAGCGGGACAGGGGGCTCCTGAAGCTTTCTTT.